These 8 T cell receptor beta chains were sequenced from one sample in a study of a mutant IDH1 vaccine in newly diagnosed glioma. The time point: baseline, week 1 (first vaccination visit). Treatment denoted: pre-vaccination baseline after standard-of-care therapy. Data came from immunoSEQ multiplex PCR; TCRdb stores just in-frame clones and leaves some out. The sample consists of about 98,000 clones, 85% to 90% of them appearing once. Here the sequenced sample was PBMCs, taken from a glioma patient treated with radiotherapy, temozolomide or both. The origin of the receptors is a woman aged 45-60 years with glioma.

The chain is built from TRBV9 and TRBJ2-2; D possibly corresponds to TRBD2 (5 bases). Germline V gene lookup returns CDR1 SGDLS and CDR2 YYNGEE. The CDR3 contains 16 residues. Trimming removed 3 bases from V and 1 base from J, with 13 bases in between. The CDR3 DNA is TGTGCCAGCAGCGACCGGGATGGGCGGAACACCGGGGAGCTGTTTTTT. As protein: CASSDRDGRNTGELFF.

The gene calls are TRBV7-9 and TRBJ2-2; 7 positions match TRBD2. After removal of 5 bases from V and 1 base from J, the junction contained 10 bases not matched to a gene. This CDR3 comprises 17 residues. Germline V CDR1 and CDR2: SEHNR, FQNEAQ (reference sequence). CDR3: CASSPGGIQLNTGELFF. In nucleotides, the CDR3 is TGTGCCAGCAGCCCCGGGGGGATACAGTTGAACACCGGGGAGCTGTTTTTT.

This rearrangement joins TRBV10-2 to TRBJ1-2, with D unresolved. The V gene lost 2 bases and the J gene lost 2 bases, with 6 bases spanning the gap. Germline CDR1 WSHSY, CDR2 SAAADI. The length of the CDR3 is 13 residues. The CDR3 reads CASSEAANYGYTF. The CDR3 DNA sequence: TGCGCCAGCAGTGAGGCAGCGAACTATGGCTACACCTTC.

The chain recombines TRBV19 with TRBJ2-3; 11 bases fit TRBD2. The V gene's germline CDR1 is LNHDA and CDR2 SQIVND (reference sequence). There are 18 residues in the CDR3. Unmatched junction bases numbered 10, after V lost 2 bases and J lost 3 bases. The CDR3 sequence is CASSINRGTSGRTDTQYF. Here the CDR3 DNA reads TGTGCCAGTAGTATAAATAGGGGTACTAGCGGGAGAACAGATACGCAGTATTTT.

DNA of the CDR3: TGTGCCAGCAGCCTGGGACTTTCTTCCTACGAGCAGTACTTC. It is translated as CASSLGLSSYEQYF. The V and J genes are TRBV5-4 and TRBJ2-7, with D tentatively TRBD2 (6 bases). In germline, CDR1 is SGHNT, CDR2 YYREEE (reference sequence). V lost 4 bases, J lost 1 base, and 12 bases lay in between. The CDR3 sequence is 14 residues long.

The chain joins TRBV30 to TRBJ1-2, with D possibly being TRBD1 (6 bases). This CDR3 contains 11 residues. Germline CDR1 reads GTSNPN; CDR2 reads SVGIG (reference sequence). Trimming removed 0 bases from V and 8 bases from J, with 7 bases in between. CDR3 nucleotide sequence: TGTGCCTGGAGTGTACAGGGCGGCTACACCTTC. Translated, it gives CAWSVQGGYTF.

This clone was seen only a few times. V usage is TRBV5-4 and J usage is TRBJ1-2; D is undetermined. The CDR3 loop spans 16 amino acids. The germline V and J ends were trimmed by 4 bases and 9 bases, with 25 bases remaining between them. Per germline, CDR1 SGHNT and CDR2 YYREEE (reference sequence). DNA for the CDR3: TGTGCCAGCAGCCCCGTACCTGGGCTCGGAGGAGAGCGCTACACCTTC. As protein: CASSPVPGLGGERYTF. Based on the CDR3 plus reference TRBV5-4 and TRBJ1-2, the full variable domain is ETGVTQSPTHLIKTRGQQVTLRCSSQSGHNTVSWYQQALGQGPQFIFQYYREEENGRGNFPPRFSGLQFPNYSSELNVNALELDDSALYLCASSPVPGLGGERYTFGSGTRLTVV.

The chain employs TRBV7-9 and TRBJ1-1; D is ambiguous. Trimming shortened V by 5 bases and J by 1 base, and 11 bases separated the two germline ends. CDR1 SEHNR and CDR2 FQNEAQ come from the germline V gene (reference sequence). The CDR3 has 14 amino acids. Written as DNA, the CDR3 is TGTGCCAGCAGCCCAATTCTGGAGAACACTGAAGCTTTCTTT. It codes for CASSPILENTEAFF.